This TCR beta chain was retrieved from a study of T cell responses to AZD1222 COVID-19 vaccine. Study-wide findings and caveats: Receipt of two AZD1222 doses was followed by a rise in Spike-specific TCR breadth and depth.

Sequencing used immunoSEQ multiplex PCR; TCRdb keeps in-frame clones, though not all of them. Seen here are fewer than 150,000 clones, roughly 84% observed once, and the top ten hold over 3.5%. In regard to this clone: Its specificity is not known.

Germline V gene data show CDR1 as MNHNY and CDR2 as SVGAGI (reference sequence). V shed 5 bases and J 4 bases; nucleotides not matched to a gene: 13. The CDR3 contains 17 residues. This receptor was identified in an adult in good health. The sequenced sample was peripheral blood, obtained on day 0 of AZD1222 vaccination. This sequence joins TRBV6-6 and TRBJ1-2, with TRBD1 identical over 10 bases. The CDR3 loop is CASSPNRDRGVGYGYTF. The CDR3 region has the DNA TGTGCCAGCAGTCCCAACCGGGACAGGGGTGTCGGCTATGGCTACACCTTC.